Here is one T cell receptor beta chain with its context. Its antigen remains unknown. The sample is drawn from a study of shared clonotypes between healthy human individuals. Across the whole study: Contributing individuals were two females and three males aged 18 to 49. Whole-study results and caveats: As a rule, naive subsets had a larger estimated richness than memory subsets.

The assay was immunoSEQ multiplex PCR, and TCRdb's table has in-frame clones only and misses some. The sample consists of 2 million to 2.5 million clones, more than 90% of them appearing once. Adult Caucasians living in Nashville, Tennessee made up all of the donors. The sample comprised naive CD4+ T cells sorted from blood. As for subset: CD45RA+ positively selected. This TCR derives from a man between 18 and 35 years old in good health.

The CDR3 nucleotides read TGTGCCAGCAGTCTACAGGGACAGGCCAACGTCCTGACTTTC. It specifies CASSLQGQANVLTF. J is TRBJ2-6 and V is TRBV6-1; tentative D call: TRBD1 (6 bases). Germline CDR1 reads MNHNS; CDR2 reads SASEGT. The CDR3 length is 14 residues. Trimming cost V 5 bases and J 6 bases, with 11 bases left between them.